These 26 T cell receptor beta chains came from one sample sequenced in a study of cytomegalovirus exposure and HLA in healthy donors. The study ran its PCR with 60 Vbeta and 13 Jbeta primers. TCRdb keeps only in-frame clones here, not all; method: immunoSEQ multiplex PCR. Counted here are roughly 84,000 clones, around three fifths occurring once; the ten biggest clones make up about 15%. The sequencing sample was made of PBMCs. The source is a woman in her forties in good health and CMV-seropositive.

The rearrangement uses TRBV18 and TRBJ2-7, with D tentatively TRBD1 (6 bases). The CDR3 has 12 residues. Germline CDR1 reads KGHSH; CDR2 reads LQKENI. V was shortened by 6 bases and J by 6 bases, with 12 bases between the two germline ends. Written as DNA, the CDR3 is TGTGCCAGCTCGGTACAGGGAAGCGAGCAGTACTTC. Protein sequence: CASSVQGSEQYF.

V usage is TRBV27 and J usage is TRBJ1-2; weak D call: TRBD1 (6 bases). Germline values: CDR1 MNHEY, CDR2 SMNVEV (reference sequence). V gave up 2 bases and J gave up 0 bases, with 10 bases separating them. CDR3 size: 15 residues. The CDR3 loop reads CASSLRDNSNYGYTF. The CDR3 nucleotides read TGTGCCAGCAGTTTAAGGGACAACTCTAACTATGGCTACACCTTC.

The chain has TRBV21-1 and TRBJ1-5; the D segment call TRBD1 is taken from the table without a DNA check. TRBV21-1 is a listed pseudogene. The CDR3 spans 20 residues. The CDR3 region is CASSKPERDGGGGRNQPQHF. The CDR3 bases are TGTGCCAGCAGCAAACCGGAAAGGGACGGAGGGGGCGGGCGCAATCAGCCCCAGCATTTT.

This chain joins TRBV27 and TRBJ2-5; 7 bases line up with TRBD1. The CDR3 is 14 amino acids. CDR1 and CDR2 from the germline V gene are MNHEY and SMNVEV (reference sequence). With 11 bases clipped from V and 1 base from J, the junction kept 10 bases outside the gene matches. CDR3 sequence reads: CASANRGPQETQYF. The CDR3 region has the DNA TGTGCCTCCGCGAATAGGGGGCCCCAAGAGACCCAGTACTTC.

The table lists this clone with a count of one. CDR3 coding DNA: TGTGCCAGCTCACCGGGACAGGGGGCGCAGGGGGCCAACGTCCTGACTTTC. Translation gives CASSPGQGAQGANVLTF. The gene calls are TRBV18 and TRBJ2-6, with TRBD1 matching over 12 bases. The CDR3 is 17 amino acids. With V trimmed by 3 bases and J by 4 bases, 4 bases remained unmatched. CDR1 KGHSH and CDR2 LQKENI come from the germline V gene.

The rearrangement links TRBV15 to TRBJ2-5; D possibly corresponds to TRBD2 (5 bases). The CDR3 runs to 16 residues. Trimming removed 0 bases at V and 5 bases at J, with 16 bases between. Per germline, CDR1 LNHNV and CDR2 YYDKDF (reference sequence). This CDR3 is CATSRDVGISGETQYF. The CDR3 DNA sequence: TGTGCCACCAGCAGAGATGTCGGGATTTCGGGGGAGACCCAGTACTTC. Based on the CDR3 plus reference TRBV15 and TRBJ2-5, the full variable domain is DAMVIQNPRYQVTQFGKPVTLSCSQTLNHNVMYWYQQKSSQAPKLLFHYYDKDFNNEADTPDNFQSRRPNTSFCFLDIRSPGLGDTAMYLCATSRDVGISGETQYFGPGTRLLVL.

DNA of the CDR3: TGTGCCAGCAGCCAAGTACGGGAGACCCAGTACTTC. It encodes CASSQVRETQYF. The rearrangement uses TRBV14 and TRBJ2-5, with unresolved D. V was pared by 1 base and J by 5 bases, with 5 bases between. The CDR3 is made up of 12 amino acids. The germline V gene has CDR1 SGHDN and CDR2 FVKESK.

The CDR3 protein is CASSLGGVGEKLFF. The CDR3 coding sequence is TGTGCCAGCAGCTTAGGGGGAGTCGGTGAAAAACTGTTTTTT. This chain joins TRBV7-6 and TRBJ1-4; D gene ambiguous. Trimming took off 1 base at V and 7 bases at J, with 10 bases between the two ends. CDR1 and CDR2 (germline): SGHVS, FNYEAQ. This CDR3 is built from 14 residues.

The gene calls are TRBV7-2 and TRBJ2-3; 7 positions agree with TRBD1. The J segment lost 2 bases and the V segment lost 9 bases, leaving 8 bases of the junction unmatched. The germline V gene encodes CDR1 SGHTA and CDR2 FQGNSA. This CDR3 contains 14 residues. Here the CDR3 reads CASNNRGNTDTQYF. The CDR3, as DNA: TGTGCCAGTAATAACAGGGGAAACACAGATACGCAGTATTTT.

The genes are TRBV7-9 and TRBJ2-7; D gene ambiguous. V was cut by 5 bases and J by 6 bases, with 8 bases left in between. The V gene's germline CDR1 is SEHNR and CDR2 FQNEAQ (reference sequence). The CDR3 extends over 11 amino acids. The DNA for the CDR3 is TGTGCCAGCAGCCGTTCCCGCGAGCAGTACTTC. As protein: CASSRSREQYF. The full variable domain, completed using reference TRBV7-9 and TRBJ2-7, is DTGVSQNPRHKITKRGQNVTFRCDPISEHNRLYWYRQTLGQGPEFLTYFQNEAQLEKSRLLSDRFSAERPKGSFSTLEIQRTEQGDSAMYLCASSRSREQYFGPGTRLTVT.

V gene TRBV9 combines with J gene TRBJ2-7, with TRBD2 identical over 10 bases. The V gene's germline CDR1 is SGDLS and CDR2 YYNGEE. J lost 1 base, V lost 4 bases, and 5 bases had no gene match. This CDR3 spans 15 amino acids. For the CDR3, the DNA is TGTGCCAGCAGCCACGGGACTAGCGCTTCCTACGAGCAGTACTTC. As protein: CASSHGTSASYEQYF.

This chain uses TRBV7-9 with TRBJ1-1; unclear D gene. The CDR3 contains 13 residues. V dropped 3 bases and J dropped 6 bases, with 11 bases sitting between them. CDR1 SEHNR and CDR2 FQNEAQ come from the germline V gene (reference sequence). The CDR3 reads CASSFTSGSEAFF. DNA of the CDR3: TGTGCCAGCAGCTTTACCTCGGGATCTGAAGCTTTCTTT.

This sequence joins TRBV7-2 and TRBJ1-3, with TRBD1 matching 8 bases. This CDR3 has 17 residues. Germline V gene sequence: CDR1 SGHTA, CDR2 FQGNSA. The junction had 10 bases not matched to a gene; V was cut back by 5 bases and J by 1 base. CDR3 sequence reads: CASSPQGVSSSGNTIYF. CDR3 sequence (DNA): TGTGCCAGCAGCCCACAGGGGGTGTCGAGTTCTGGAAACACCATATATTTT.

The CDR3 region is CAISLIPGQGAVNTEAFF. The CDR3 DNA follows: TGTGCCATCAGCCTTATACCGGGACAGGGGGCTGTGAACACTGAAGCTTTCTTT. The chain carries TRBV10-3 and TRBJ1-1; 12 bases agree with TRBD1. CDR3 size: 18 residues. V gave up 6 bases and J gave up 0 bases; unmatched junction bases: 11. CDR1 is ENHRY, CDR2 SYGVKD, per germline.

This clone was seen more than once but under ten times. The chain uses TRBV7-9 and TRBJ2-7; a weak D match, TRBD1 (6 bases). The germline CDR1 and CDR2 sequences are SEHNR and FQNEAQ (reference sequence). CDR3 length: 14 residues. V gave up 2 bases and J gave up 2 bases, with 10 bases separating them. This chain's CDR3 is CASSLTGGTYEQYF. Here the CDR3 DNA reads TGTGCCAGCAGCTTAACTGGGGGCACCTACGAGCAGTACTTC.

The rearrangement uses TRBV28 and TRBJ1-2, with 9 positions matching TRBD1. The V gene end was trimmed by 5 bases and the J gene end by 7 bases; junction bases not matched to a gene: 5. Germline V gene lookup returns CDR1 MDHEN and CDR2 SYDVKM. This CDR3 is built from 13 residues. The CDR3 spells CASSQNRGLGYTF. CDR3 coding DNA: TGTGCCAGCAGTCAGAACAGGGGGCTTGGCTACACCTTC.

J is TRBJ2-7 and V is TRBV5-5; 10 bases are shared with TRBD1. This CDR3 has 16 amino acids. V lost 0 bases, J lost 2 bases, and 5 bases stayed unmatched. Germline V gene lookup returns CDR1 SGHKS and CDR2 YYEKEE (reference sequence). The CDR3: CASSLAGQGVPYEQYF. CDR3 DNA sequence: TGTGCCAGCAGCTTGGCCGGACAGGGGGTTCCCTACGAGCAGTACTTC.

Note on this clone: Germline is not matched at one junction end, which may reflect a read error. Other DNA sequences from this sample encode an identical CDR3 as well. The chain has TRBV7-9 and TRBJ1-1; the D gene is possibly TRBD1 (6 bases). CDR1 is SEHNR, CDR2 FQNEAQ, per germline (reference sequence). The CDR3 sequence is 13 residues long. CDR3 residues: CASTRGGGTEAFF. The CDR3, as DNA: TGTGCCAGCACCAGGGGTGGGGGCACTGAAGCTTTTTTT.

The rearrangement links TRBV27 to TRBJ1-2, with D possibly TRBD1 on 5 matching bases. Deletions cut 0 bases from V and 7 bases from J, with 12 bases between. In germline, CDR1 is MNHEY, CDR2 SMNVEV (reference sequence). This CDR3 is built from 14 residues. DNA for the CDR3: TGTGCCAGCAGTTTATCGATCCAGGGCGGTGGCTACACCTTC. Translating it yields CASSLSIQGGGYTF.

The chain links TRBV21-1 to TRBJ1-5; TRBD1, the table's D call, was not compared with the DNA. TRBV21-1 is marked as a pseudogene. The CDR3 has 18 amino acids. The chain's CDR3 is CASSNPGTGRTGGQPQHF. The CDR3 nucleotides are TGTGCCAGCAGCAACCCCGGGACAGGAAGGACGGGCGGTCAGCCCCAGCATTTT.

This clone has a handful of counts. The chain combines TRBV11-2 with TRBJ1-3; possible D gene TRBD1, 6 bases. V was trimmed by 3 bases and J by 0 bases, leaving 12 bases between them. The CDR3 contains 16 residues. The germline V gene has CDR1 SGHAT and CDR2 FQNNGV. In DNA, the CDR3 is TGTGCCAGCAGCTTGGGGTGGGGGCCCTCTGGAAACACCATATATTTT. It codes for CASSLGWGPSGNTIYF.

This clone was recorded a few times. The chain employs TRBV7-2 and TRBJ1-2; D uncertain. Trimming cost V 1 base and J 8 bases, with 11 bases left between them. The CDR3 extends over 13 amino acids. Germline V gene lookup returns CDR1 SGHTA and CDR2 FQGNSA. CDR3 nucleotides: TGTGCCAGCAGCTTAGGGCACGAGCGAGGCTACACCTTC. It translates to CASSLGHERGYTF.

This rearrangement joins TRBV27 to TRBJ2-5; D ambiguous. Germline CDR1 is MNHEY and CDR2 is SMNVEV (reference sequence). The CDR3 is 12 amino acids. V lost 5 bases and J lost 0, with 4 bases in between. The CDR3 is CASSINQETQYF. DNA for the CDR3: TGTGCCAGCAGTATTAACCAAGAGACCCAGTACTTC.

The rearrangement links TRBV6-6 to TRBJ2-7; D gene unclear. The V end lost 7 bases, the J end lost 5 bases, and 15 bases lay between the germline ends. The CDR3 covers 13 residues. Germline-derived CDR1 and CDR2 are MNHNY and SVGAGI (reference sequence). CDR3: CASTRVGEDEQYF. The CDR3, as DNA: TGTGCCAGCACCCGGGTTGGAGAGGACGAGCAGTACTTC.

The genes are TRBV5-4 and TRBJ2-1, with 10 bases fitting TRBD2. Per germline, CDR1 SGHNT and CDR2 YYREEE (reference sequence). CDR3 length: 18 amino acids. V was pared by 0 bases and J by 0 bases, with 6 bases of the junction left unmatched. CDR3 residues: CASSLGLAGALSYNEQFF. The CDR3 DNA reads TGTGCCAGCAGCTTGGGGCTAGCGGGAGCTCTCTCCTACAATGAGCAGTTCTTC.

The chain is built from TRBV2 and TRBJ1-5; D is possibly TRBD1 (5 bases). The CDR3 totals 14 residues. With 5 bases removed from V and 5 bases from J, the gap between germline ends came to 13 bases. Germline V CDR1 and CDR2: SNHLY, FYNNEI. CDR3 region: CASSLESGDQPQHF. CDR3 DNA: TGTGCCAGCAGTCTGGAATCGGGGGATCAGCCCCAGCATTTT.